The entry below gives a single T cell receptor (beta chain) sequence along with its context. The CDR3 totals 13 residues. Trimming took off 3 bases at V and 7 bases at J, with 12 bases between the two ends. The V gene's germline CDR1 is SNHLY and CDR2 FYNNEI. The sample comes from a study of blood T cell repertoires in COVID-19. Using immunoSEQ multiplex PCR, the repertoire was profiled, and TCRdb retains in-frame clones only, with some absent. This sample has some 250,000 clones, with around 85% found just once. Sequenced sample: peripheral blood. This sequence was found in a woman aged 80 or over with acute or convalescent COVID-19. The chain recombines TRBV2 with TRBJ1-2; the D gene is possibly TRBD1 (5 bases). CDR3 in amino acids: CASSDRAGRGYTF. For the CDR3, the DNA is TGTGCCAGCAGTGACAGGGCCGGTCGTGGCTACACCTTC.